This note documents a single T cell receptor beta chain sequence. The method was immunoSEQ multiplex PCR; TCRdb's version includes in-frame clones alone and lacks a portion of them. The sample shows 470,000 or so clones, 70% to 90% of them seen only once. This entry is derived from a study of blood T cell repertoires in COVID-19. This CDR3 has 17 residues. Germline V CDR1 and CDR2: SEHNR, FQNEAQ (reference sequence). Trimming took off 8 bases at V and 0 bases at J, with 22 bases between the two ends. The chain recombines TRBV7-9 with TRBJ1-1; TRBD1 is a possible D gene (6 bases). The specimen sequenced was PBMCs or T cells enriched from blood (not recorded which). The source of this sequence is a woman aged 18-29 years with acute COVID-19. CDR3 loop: CASAGGEGEPMNTEAFF. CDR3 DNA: TGTGCCAGCGCAGGAGGGGAGGGGGAACCTATGAACACTGAAGCTTTCTTT.